The 20 T cell receptor beta chains below all came from one sample that was sequenced in a study of blood T cells in healthy people across ages (dated by TCRdb to between 2014 and 2017). The library relied on 5' RACE. Sequenced using an Illumina HiSeq 2500. The second PCR ran for roughly 7 to 12 cycles and used a J-beta primer mix along with a sample-barcoded 5' primer. TCRdb trimmed the raw reads at Q25, called clones with MiXCR and kept productive beta chains. Each CDR3 protein appears once, grouped with its most common genes and DNA. The sample contains 780,000 or so distinct CDR3 sequences, roughly three fifths of them found a single time. Of the sample, 25% to 30% falls within the top ten clones. The specimen sequenced was blood. These receptors were obtained from a middle-aged man in good health.

The chain uses TRBV6-5 and TRBJ2-1; D uncertain. Trimming took off 6 bases at V and 6 bases at J, with 18 bases between the two ends. This CDR3 is built from 15 residues. Germline V CDR1 and CDR2: MNHEY, SVGAGI. The CDR3 spells CASSPIPRQPNEQFF. CDR3 coding DNA: TGTGCCAGCAGCCCCATTCCGCGCCAACCCAATGAGCAGTTCTTC.

The chain links TRBV4-3 to TRBJ2-1; 10 nucleotides agree with TRBD2. The germline V gene encodes CDR1 LGHNA and CDR2 YSLEER. The CDR3 runs 16 residues. J lost 7 bases, V lost 0 bases, and 6 bases had no gene match. CDR3 sequence (DNA): TGCGCCAGCAGCCAAGAAAGTTCGGGACTAGCGAATGAGCAGTTCTTC. Its protein is CASSQESSGLANEQFF.

The chain uses TRBV12-3 or TRBV12-4 and TRBJ2-5; 8 bases match TRBD2. The CDR3 runs to 17 residues. The J segment lost 4 bases and the V segment lost 1 base, leaving 11 bases of the junction unmatched. CDR3 bases: TGTGCCAGCAGTTTAGGCTTGTCGGGGGGGCTTGGAGAGACCCAGTACTTC. This translates into CASSLGLSGGLGETQYF.

This chain uses TRBV30 with TRBJ1-2, with D uncertain. The CDR3 has 13 residues. Germline V gene lookup returns CDR1 GTSNPN and CDR2 SVGIG (reference sequence). V lost 0 bases, J lost 6 bases, and 11 bases lay in between. The CDR3 region is CAWSVLGYHGYTF. CDR3 DNA: TGTGCCTGGAGTGTGTTGGGGTATCATGGCTACACCTTC. The full variable domain, completed using reference TRBV30 and TRBJ1-2, is SQTIHQWPATLVQPVGSPLSLECTVEGTSNPNLYWYRQAAGRGLQLLFYSVGIGQISSEVPQNLSASRPQDRQFILSSKKLLLSDSGFYLCAWSVLGYHGYTFGSGTRLTVV.

The rearrangement joins TRBV15 to TRBJ2-5; the D call may be TRBD1 or TRBD2 (6 bases each). Germline V gives CDR1 LNHNV, CDR2 YYDKDF (reference sequence). Trimming pared 10 bases from V and 9 bases from J, leaving 21 bases between. This CDR3 region has 13 residues. CDR3 sequence (DNA): TGTGCCATATCGCTACAGGGAGGTCTGGCCCAGTACTTC. It codes for CAISLQGGLAQYF.

The J gene is TRBJ2-3, the V gene TRBV7-2; D is perhaps TRBD2 (6 bases). Germline V gene lookup returns CDR1 SGHTA and CDR2 FQGNSA. Trimming took 5 bases from V and 4 from J, leaving 13 bases between them. This CDR3 spans 14 amino acids. CDR3 in DNA: TGTGCCAGCAGCAGGGACTTCAGTCCAGATACGCAGTATTTT. Translation gives CASSRDFSPDTQYF.

This rearrangement joins TRBV7-9 to TRBJ1-2, with D perhaps TRBD1 (5 bases). Germline assignment: CDR1 SEHNR and CDR2 FQNEAQ (reference sequence). Trimming pared 3 bases from V and 0 bases from J, leaving 8 bases between. The CDR3 length is 14 residues. The CDR3 sequence is CASSFGTSNYGYTF. As DNA, the CDR3 is TGTGCCAGCAGCTTCGGGACCTCTAACTATGGCTACACCTTC.

This clonotype occurred a few times. This chain joins TRBV4-3 and TRBJ2-6; 7 bases fit TRBD1. Germline V CDR1 and CDR2: LGHNA, YSLEER. The CDR3 is 17 residues long. V was clipped by 6 bases and J by 0 bases; unmatched bases: 8. In DNA, the CDR3 is TGCGCCAGCAGACCGGGACAGTCAGACTCTGGGGCCAACGTCCTGACTTTC. Translating it yields CASRPGQSDSGANVLTF.

This clonotype was observed a single time. The CDR3 does not close with the conserved phenylalanine or tryptophan, likely indicating a read error. The DNA is omitted, as the CDR3 cannot be located on it reliably, and the CDR3 follows TCRdb's listing. The rearrangement links TRBV28 to TRBJ2-6; the table names TRBD1, a call not compared with the DNA. The CDR3 length is 12 residues, termini included. Per the germline V gene, CDR1 is MDHEN and CDR2 is SYDVKM. This CDR3 reads CASSTSRTSANT.

The chain employs TRBV4-1 and TRBJ2-7, with D possibly TRBD1 on 5 matching bases. The CDR3 is 13 amino acids. The V end lost 1 base, the J end lost 5 bases, and 9 bases lay between the germline ends. CDR1 and CDR2 (germline): MGHRA, YSYEKL. In nucleotides, the CDR3 is TGCGCCAGCAGCCAAGCTACAGGTCACGAGCAGTACTTC. This encodes CASSQATGHEQYF.

This chain links TRBV27 with TRBJ2-7, with no clear D. In germline, CDR1 is MNHEY, CDR2 SMNVEV (reference sequence). Trimming removed 6 bases from V and 0 bases from J, with 6 bases in between. This CDR3 is 12 amino acids long. The CDR3 region is CASRPSSYEQYF. The CDR3 bases are TGTGCCAGCAGGCCTAGCTCCTACGAGCAGTACTTC.

This chain joins TRBV15 and TRBJ2-1; TRBD1 aligns across 11 bases. Trimming cost V 0 bases and J 5 bases; bases outside gene matches: 6. From germline, CDR1 is LNHNV and CDR2 YYDKDF (reference sequence). The CDR3 totals 17 residues. The CDR3 DNA is TGTGCCACCAGCAGAGACCTGGGACAGGGGGAAGACAATGAGCAGTTCTTC. It specifies CATSRDLGQGEDNEQFF.

The genes are TRBV27 and TRBJ2-7, with 8 bases lining up with TRBD1. CDR1 MNHEY and CDR2 SMNVEV come from the germline V gene (reference sequence). With V trimmed by 4 bases and J by 6 bases, 8 bases remained unmatched. This CDR3 contains 14 residues. CDR3 loop: CASSYRDRFTEQYF. Here the CDR3 DNA reads TGTGCCAGCAGTTACCGGGACAGGTTTACCGAGCAGTACTTC.

The rearrangement uses TRBV7-3 and TRBJ2-3; tentative D call: TRBD2 (5 bases). The CDR3 length is 14 residues. Germline CDR1 reads SGHTA; CDR2 reads FQGTGA. V was trimmed by 5 bases and J by 6 bases, leaving 15 bases between them. The CDR3 DNA follows: TGTGCCAGCAGCCGCTCCGGAGGTTACGATACGCAGTATTTT. Protein product: CASSRSGGYDTQYF.

The CDR3 loop is CASSLFTSGISSYEQYF. The CDR3 nucleotides are TGCGCCAGCAGCTTGTTTACTAGCGGGATTAGCTCCTACGAGCAGTACTTC. The genes are TRBV5-1 and TRBJ2-7; the match to TRBD2 covers 10 bases. This CDR3 has 17 residues. The ends lost 1 base at V and 0 bases at J; junction bases unmatched: 7. Germline V gene sequence: CDR1 SGHRS, CDR2 YFSETQ.

The CDR3 is CASSPRQGWLAEQYF. DNA of the CDR3: TGTGCCAGCAGTCCCCGACAGGGTTGGTTAGCCGAGCAGTACTTC. The chain recombines TRBV28 with TRBJ2-7, with 7 bases matching TRBD1. Germline values: CDR1 MDHEN, CDR2 SYDVKM. CDR3 length equals 15 residues. The J segment lost 6 bases and the V segment lost 5 bases, leaving 13 bases of the junction unmatched. Filled out from reference TRBV28 and TRBJ2-7, the complete variable domain reads DVKVTQSSRYLVKRTGEKVFLECVQDMDHENMFWYRQDPGLGLRLIYFSYDVKMKEKGDIPEGYSVSREKKERFSLILESASTNQTSMYLCASSPRQGWLAEQYFGPGTRLTVT.

The chain uses TRBV5-1 and TRBJ2-7; unclear D gene. The assigned J gene may be wrong: the sequence end matches TRBJ2-5 better. The CDR3 totals 14 residues. From germline, CDR1 is SGHRS and CDR2 YFSETQ. Written as DNA, the CDR3 is TGCGCCAGCAGCTTGGACCAGACGGAAGAGACCCAGTACTTC. As protein: CASSLDQTEETQYF.

The rearrangement uses TRBV6-5 and TRBJ2-3; TRBD1 matches 10 bases. The germline V gene encodes CDR1 MNHEY and CDR2 SVGAGI. J gave up 0 bases and V 0 bases, and 12 bases lay outside the gene matches. The CDR3 has 20 amino acids. The CDR3 nucleotides are TGTGCCAGCAGTTACTCGAGAATAAAGGGACAGGGGTTTAGCACAGATACGCAGTATTTT. Amino acids: CASSYSRIKGQGFSTDTQYF.

V gene TRBV25-1 combines with J gene TRBJ2-1, with D possibly being TRBD2 (5 bases). V lost 3 bases and J 0 bases, leaving 15 bases between the germline ends. CDR3 length equals 17 residues. Germline lookup yields CDR1 MGHDK and CDR2 SYGVNS. CDR3 region: CASSDRARESSYNEQFF. The CDR3 nucleotides are TGTGCCAGCAGTGATCGCGCGAGGGAGAGCTCCTACAATGAGCAGTTCTTC.

This clonotype has more than one count but fewer than ten. The V and J genes are TRBV4-2 and TRBJ2-3; D remains unclear. The CDR3 runs 16 residues. Trimming left V 0 bases short and J 2 bases short, with 12 bases between. From germline, CDR1 is LGHNA and CDR2 YNFKEQ. The CDR3 protein is CASSQEGPGDTDTQYF. The CDR3 DNA reads as TGTGCCAGCAGCCAAGAGGGTCCGGGTGACACAGATACGCAGTATTTT.